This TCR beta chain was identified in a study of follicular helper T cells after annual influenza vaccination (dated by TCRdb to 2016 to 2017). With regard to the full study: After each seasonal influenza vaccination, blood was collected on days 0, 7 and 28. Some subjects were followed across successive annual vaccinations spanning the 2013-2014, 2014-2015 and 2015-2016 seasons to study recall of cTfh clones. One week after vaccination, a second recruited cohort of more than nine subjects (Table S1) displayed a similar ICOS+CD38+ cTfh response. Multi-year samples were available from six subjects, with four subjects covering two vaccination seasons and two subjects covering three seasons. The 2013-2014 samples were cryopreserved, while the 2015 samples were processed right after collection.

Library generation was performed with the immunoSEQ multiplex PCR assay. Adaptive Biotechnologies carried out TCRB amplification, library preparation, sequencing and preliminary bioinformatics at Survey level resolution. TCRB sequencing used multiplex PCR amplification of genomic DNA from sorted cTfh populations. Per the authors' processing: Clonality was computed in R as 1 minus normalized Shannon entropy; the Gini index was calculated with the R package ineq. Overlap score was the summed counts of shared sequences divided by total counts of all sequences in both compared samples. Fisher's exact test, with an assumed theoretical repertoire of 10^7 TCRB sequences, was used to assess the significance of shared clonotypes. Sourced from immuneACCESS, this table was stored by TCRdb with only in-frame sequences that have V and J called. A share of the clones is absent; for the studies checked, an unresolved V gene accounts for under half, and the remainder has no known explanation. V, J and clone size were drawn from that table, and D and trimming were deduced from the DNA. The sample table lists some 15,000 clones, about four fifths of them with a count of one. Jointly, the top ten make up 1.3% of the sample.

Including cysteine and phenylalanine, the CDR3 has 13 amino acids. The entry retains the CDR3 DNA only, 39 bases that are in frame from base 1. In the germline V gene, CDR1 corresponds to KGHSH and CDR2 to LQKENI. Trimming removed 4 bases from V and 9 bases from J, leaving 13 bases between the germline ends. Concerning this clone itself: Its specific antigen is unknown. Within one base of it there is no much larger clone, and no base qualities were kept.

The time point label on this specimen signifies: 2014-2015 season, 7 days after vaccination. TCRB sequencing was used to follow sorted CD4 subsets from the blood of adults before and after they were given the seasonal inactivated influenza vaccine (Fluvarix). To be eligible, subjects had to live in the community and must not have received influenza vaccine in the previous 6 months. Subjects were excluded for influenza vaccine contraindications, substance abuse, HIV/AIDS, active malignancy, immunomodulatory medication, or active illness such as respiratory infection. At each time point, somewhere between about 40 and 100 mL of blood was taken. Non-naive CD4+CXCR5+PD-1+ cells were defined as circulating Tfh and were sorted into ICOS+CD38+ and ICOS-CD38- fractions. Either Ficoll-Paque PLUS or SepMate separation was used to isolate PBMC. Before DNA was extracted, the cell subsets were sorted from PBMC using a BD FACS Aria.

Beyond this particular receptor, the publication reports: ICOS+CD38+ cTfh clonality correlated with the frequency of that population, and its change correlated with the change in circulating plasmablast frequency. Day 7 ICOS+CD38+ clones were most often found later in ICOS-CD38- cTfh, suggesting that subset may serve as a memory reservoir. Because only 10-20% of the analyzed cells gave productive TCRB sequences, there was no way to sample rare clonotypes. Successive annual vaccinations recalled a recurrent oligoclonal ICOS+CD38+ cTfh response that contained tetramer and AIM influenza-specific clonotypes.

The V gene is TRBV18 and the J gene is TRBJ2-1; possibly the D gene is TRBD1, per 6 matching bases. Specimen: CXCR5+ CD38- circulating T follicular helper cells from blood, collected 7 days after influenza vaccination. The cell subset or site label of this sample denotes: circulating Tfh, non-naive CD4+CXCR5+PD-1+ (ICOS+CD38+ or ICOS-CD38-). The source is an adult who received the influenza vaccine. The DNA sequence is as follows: TGTGCCAGCTCACAGCAGGGGTGGGGTGAGCAGTTCTTC. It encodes CASSQQGWGEQFF.